This TCR beta chain was obtained from a study of cytomegalovirus exposure and HLA in healthy donors. Findings and limits, study-wide: The listing of roughly 160 TCR beta chains classed them as cytomegalovirus-associated. A previous analysis found most TCR beta V segments productive roughly 87% or roughly 30% of the time.

Concerning this clone itself: The antigen remains undetermined.

The V segment lost 7 bases and the J segment 4 bases; nucleotides outside the gene matches: 2. Germline CDR1 is SQVTM and CDR2 is ANQGSEA. There are 12 residues in the CDR3. Researchers ran the PCR with 60 Vbeta and 13 Jbeta primers. The repertoire was sequenced with immunoSEQ multiplex PCR; TCRdb's copy has only in-frame clones and lacks some. The top ten clones hold 3.1% of a sample with about 150,000 clones, around 75% of them seen once. This TCR derives from a man aged 40-49 years in good health and CMV-seronegative. The rearrangement joins TRBV29-1 to TRBJ1-2; TRBD1 aligns across 11 bases. Sequencing was done on a sample of PBMCs. Here the CDR3 reads CSAGTGGYGYTF. CDR3 in DNA: TGCAGCGCTGGGACAGGGGGCTATGGCTACACCTTC.